The entry below gives a single TCR beta chain sequence along with its context. Its antigen is currently unknown. The CDR3 has 16 residues. V lost 0 bases and J lost 7, with 13 bases in between. Germline CDR1 SGHTA, CDR2 FQGNSA. Healthy HIV-negative adults with no recent acute infections or vaccinations were recruited as donors. Profiled with immunoSEQ multiplex PCR; TCRdb holds only in-frame clones, not every one. The sample contains about 2.4 million clones, 93% of which appear only once. The sample comes from a study of shared clonotypes between healthy human individuals. The study, taken as a whole, reports: Clonotypes shared by all four donors outscored non-shared clonotypes in generation probability.

Sequenced input: naive CD4+ T cells from PBMCs. Subset here: CD45RA+ positively selected. This receptor was identified in a man aged 18 to 29 in good health. Some clones in this sample may be carry-over from other donors' samples. The gene calls are TRBV7-2 and TRBJ1-6, with D possibly matching TRBD1 (5 bases). CDR3 nucleotides: TGTGCCAGCAGCTTAGCGCGTGGGGCTGGAAATTCACCCCTCCACTTT. As protein: CASSLARGAGNSPLHF.